This T cell receptor beta chain was identified in a study of cytomegalovirus exposure and HLA in healthy donors. For the study at large: Previous work identified 120 million or so unique TCR beta sequences from roughly 180 million T cells. Among approximately 390 genotyped donors, approximately 80% fell in the Caucasian-associated ancestry cluster.

A multiplex PCR was run with 60 Vbeta primers and 13 Jbeta primers. Some clones are missing from TCRdb's copy, which holds only in-frame ones; the method was immunoSEQ multiplex PCR. The sample shows 160,000 or so clones, 70% to 80% of them seen only once. Findings and limits, study-wide: The study put some 150 TCR beta chains on its list as cytomegalovirus-associated.

A remark on this clone: Its antigen remains unidentified.

Healthy bone marrow donors made up the donors. This clonotype originated in a man aged 30-40 years in good health and CMV-seropositive. Sequencing input: PBMCs.

CDR3 residues: CASSLFSGGYGYTF. The CDR3 bases are TGTGCCAGCAGTTTATTCTCAGGGGGCTATGGCTACACCTTC. The rearrangement uses TRBV27 and TRBJ1-2, with 7 positions matching TRBD1. The CDR3 totals 14 residues. Germline CDR1 is MNHEY and CDR2 is SMNVEV (reference sequence). With 1 base clipped from V and 4 bases from J, the junction kept 3 bases outside the gene matches.